Below are 16 T cell receptor beta chains sequenced from a single sample in a study of human T cells and chemical hapten exposure. Time point here: patch test 2, 6 weeks after DPC sensitization. Sample treatment: therapeutic diphenylcyclopropenone sensitization with weekly scalp DPC. MiXCR, applied by TCRdb to the RACE reads, yields one record per CDR3 protein. The table shows approximately 69,000 distinct CDR3 sequences, with 10% occurring only once. The sample in question was whole blood, obtained in connection with sensitization to the hapten diphenylcyclopropenone (DPC). These receptors were obtained from a woman aged 50 to 65 with alopecia areata. Some clones in this sample may be carry-over from other donors' samples.

V usage is TRBV29-1 and J usage is TRBJ2-7; a weak D match, TRBD2 (6 bases). This CDR3 contains 13 residues. V lost 6 bases to trimming and J lost 2 bases, with 14 bases between them. Germline assignment: CDR1 SQVTM and CDR2 ANQGSEA. The CDR3 DNA follows: TGCAGCGTAAGGACGGGAGTTACCTACGAGCAGTACTTC. It translates to CSVRTGVTYEQYF.

The table lists this clonotype with many counts. The rearrangement links TRBV11-2 to TRBJ2-1; the D gene is possibly TRBD2 (6 bases). Germline assignment: CDR1 SGHAT and CDR2 FQNNGV. Between the trimmed V and J ends, which lost 5 bases and 1 base, there was a span of 18 bases. The CDR3 runs 17 residues. CDR3 region: CASSPHPRGTSYNEQFF. For the CDR3, the DNA is TGTGCCAGCAGCCCCCACCCCCGCGGGACTTCCTACAATGAGCAGTTCTTC.

This clonotype showed up many times. The chain links TRBV20-1 to TRBJ2-1, with a weak D call TRBD1 (5 bases). Germline V lookup: CDR1 DFQATT, CDR2 SNEGSKA (reference sequence). V was pared by 0 bases and J by 6 bases, with 12 bases between. The CDR3 totals 14 residues. The CDR3 region has the DNA TGCAGTGCTAGAGAGCTCGACAGCATCAATGAGCAGTTCTTC. This codes for CSARELDSINEQFF.

This clonotype has a count of ten or more. The chain uses TRBV5-1 and TRBJ1-2; D is unclear. CDR1 SGHRS and CDR2 YFSETQ come from the germline V gene. Trimming cost V 7 bases and J 3 bases, with 7 bases left between them. The CDR3 is 11 amino acids. The CDR3 DNA sequence: TGCGCCAGCGGCGAAGACTATGGCTACACCTTC. Translated: CASGEDYGYTF.

With regard to this clonotype: This may come from a read error, since a much larger clone is one base off. V usage is TRBV3-1 and J usage is TRBJ2-3; TRBD1 aligns across 7 bases. The J call may be in error: the DNA end matches TRBJ1-5 better. CDR1 is LGHDT, CDR2 YNNKEL, per germline (reference sequence). This CDR3 region has 15 residues. CDR3 sequence (DNA): TGTGCCAGCAGCCAAGATTACAGGGGCACAGATACGCAGCATTTT. This sequence encodes CASSQDYRGTDTQHF.

This clonotype was observed many times. The rearrangement joins TRBV7-9 to TRBJ1-1, with 7 bases aligning to TRBD1. CDR1 and CDR2 from the germline V gene are SEHNR and FQNEAQ (reference sequence). With V trimmed by 5 bases and J by 4 bases, 19 bases remained unmatched. The CDR3 has 18 amino acids. The CDR3 is CASSLTRTGPGASTEAFF. CDR3 bases: TGTGCCAGCAGCCTAACAAGGACAGGCCCCGGGGCTAGCACTGAAGCTTTCTTT.

The V gene is TRBV11-1, the J gene TRBJ1-1; D gene unclear. This CDR3 region has 16 residues. Germline CDR1 is SGHAT and CDR2 is FQDESV (reference sequence). The V gene lost 5 bases and the J gene lost 3 bases, with 19 bases spanning the gap. Here the CDR3 reads CASSPRRWYEDTEAFF. Written as DNA, the CDR3 is TGTGCCAGCAGCCCTCGACGGTGGTACGAGGACACTGAAGCTTTCTTT.

This clonotype was counted many times. This chain connects TRBV5-1 to TRBJ1-1; D unclear. The V gene's germline CDR1 is SGHRS and CDR2 YFSETQ. The V end lost 0 bases, the J end lost 0 bases, and 6 bases lay between the germline ends. The CDR3 spans 14 residues. CDR3 DNA sequence: TGCGCCAGCAGCTTGGGAGGCGTGAACACTGAAGCTTTCTTT. Protein sequence: CASSLGGVNTEAFF.

Only a few counts were recorded for this clonotype. The chain uses TRBV29-1 and TRBJ1-1, with D hard to call. This CDR3 comprises 12 residues. Germline V gives CDR1 SQVTM, CDR2 ANQGSEA. V lost 3 bases, J lost 6 bases, and 11 bases lay in between. The CDR3 here is CSVEKWLAEAFF. CDR3 coding DNA: TGCAGCGTTGAGAAGTGGCTTGCTGAAGCTTTCTTT.

This clonotype was detected ten times or more. The rearrangement uses TRBV10-2 and TRBJ2-1, with 8 bases lining up with TRBD2. In germline, CDR1 is WSHSY, CDR2 SAAADI. The length of the CDR3 is 18 residues. The V gene end was trimmed by 2 bases and the J gene end by 0 bases; junction bases not matched to a gene: 9. The CDR3 nucleotides are TGCGCCAGCAGTGAGACCTCTCGGGAGGGGAGCTCCTACAATGAGCAGTTCTTC. Its translation is CASSETSREGSSYNEQFF.

This clonotype was detected many times. The chain links TRBV2 to TRBJ2-3, with 10 bases fitting TRBD2. Germline loops: CDR1 SNHLY, CDR2 FYNNEI. The CDR3 loop spans 15 amino acids. V shed 8 bases, J shed 4 bases, and the junction held 9 bases outside the gene matches. The CDR3 DNA reads TGTGCCAGCTTGGAGCGGGAGGGAGACGCAGATACGCAGTATTTT. Its protein product is CASLEREGDADTQYF.

This clonotype was picked up many times. V usage is TRBV5-5 and J usage is TRBJ2-5, with D perhaps TRBD2 (5 bases). The germline V and J ends were trimmed by 0 bases and 2 bases, with 8 bases remaining between them. CDR3 size: 14 residues. Looked up from germline, CDR1 is SGHKS and CDR2 is YYEKEE (reference sequence). The CDR3 nucleotides are TGTGCCAGCAGCTTGGGGACGGGGCAAGAGACCCAGTACTTC. It encodes CASSLGTGQETQYF.

The chain is built from TRBV29-1 and TRBJ2-5, with 10 bases lining up with TRBD2. The CDR3 is made up of 14 amino acids. The V segment lost 4 bases and the J segment 5 bases; nucleotides outside the gene matches: 7. Germline V gene sequence: CDR1 SQVTM, CDR2 ANQGSEA. The CDR3 protein is CSVAPSGSGETQYF. CDR3 DNA: TGCAGCGTTGCCCCTAGCGGGAGTGGGGAGACCCAGTACTTC.

This clonotype was seen many times. The rearrangement links TRBV11-3 to TRBJ2-5; D may be TRBD2 (5 bases). V gave up 6 bases and J gave up 7 bases, with 15 bases separating them. Germline-derived CDR1 and CDR2 are SGHNT and YENEEA. CDR3 length: 13 residues. In DNA, the CDR3 is TGTGCCAGCAGTTCCAACAGCGGCGGGACCCAGTACTTC. Its translation: CASSSNSGGTQYF.

A note on this clonotype: With a much larger clone just one base away, this may be a read error. V and J are TRBV29-1 and TRBJ2-3, with no clear D. The J call may be mistaken, given a closer DNA end match to TRBJ1-5. CDR1 is SQVTM, CDR2 ANQGSEA, per germline. CDR3 length equals 22 residues. The CDR3 DNA follows: TGCAGCGTTCCGTTTCCCAGAATCGTGGCTAGCGGGAGGGCCGTCCTCACAGATACGCAGCATTTT. It specifies CSVPFPRIVASGRAVLTDTQHF.

V and J are TRBV12-3 or TRBV12-4 and TRBJ1-4; 9 bases map to TRBD1. This CDR3 has 14 amino acids. J gave up 6 bases and V 5 bases, and 4 bases lay outside the gene matches. The CDR3 here is CASSLQGAYEKLFF. The CDR3 nucleotides are TGTGCCAGCAGTCTACAGGGGGCTTATGAAAAACTGTTTTTT.